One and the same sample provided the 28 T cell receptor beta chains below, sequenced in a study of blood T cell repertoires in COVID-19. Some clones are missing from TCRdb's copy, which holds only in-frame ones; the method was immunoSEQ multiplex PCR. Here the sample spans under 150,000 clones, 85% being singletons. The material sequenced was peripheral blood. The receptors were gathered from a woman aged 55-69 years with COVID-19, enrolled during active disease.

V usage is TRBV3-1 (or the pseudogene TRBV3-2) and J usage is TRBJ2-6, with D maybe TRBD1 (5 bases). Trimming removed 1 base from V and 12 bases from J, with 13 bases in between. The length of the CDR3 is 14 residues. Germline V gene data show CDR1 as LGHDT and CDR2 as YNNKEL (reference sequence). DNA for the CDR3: TGTGCCAGCAGCCAAGCAGGGTTAGGGCTCGTCCTGACTTTC. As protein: CASSQAGLGLVLTF.

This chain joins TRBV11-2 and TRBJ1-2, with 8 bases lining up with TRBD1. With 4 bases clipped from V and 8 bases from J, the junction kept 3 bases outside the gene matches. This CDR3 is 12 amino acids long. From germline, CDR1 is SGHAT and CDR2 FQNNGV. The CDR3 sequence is CASSSGGDGYTF. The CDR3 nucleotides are TGTGCCAGCAGCTCAGGGGGCGACGGCTACACCTTC. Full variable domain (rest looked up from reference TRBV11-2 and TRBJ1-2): EAGVAQSPRYKIIEKRQSVAFWCNPISGHATLYWYQQILGQGPKLLIQFQNNGVVDDSQLPKDRFSAERLKGVDSTLKIQPAKLEDSAVYLCASSSGGDGYTFGSGTRLTVV.

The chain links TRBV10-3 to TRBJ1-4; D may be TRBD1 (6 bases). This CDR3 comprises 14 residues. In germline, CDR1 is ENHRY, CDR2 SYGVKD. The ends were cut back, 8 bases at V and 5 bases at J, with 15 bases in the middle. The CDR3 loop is CAISPGQPNEKLFF. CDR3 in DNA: TGTGCCATCTCTCCAGGACAGCCGAATGAAAAACTGTTTTTT.

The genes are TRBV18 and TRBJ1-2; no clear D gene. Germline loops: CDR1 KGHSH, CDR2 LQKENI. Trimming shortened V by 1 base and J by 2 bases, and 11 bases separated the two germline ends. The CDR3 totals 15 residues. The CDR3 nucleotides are TGTGCCAGCTCACCACGGTCCCCGGGGAACTATGGCTACACCTTC. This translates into CASSPRSPGNYGYTF.

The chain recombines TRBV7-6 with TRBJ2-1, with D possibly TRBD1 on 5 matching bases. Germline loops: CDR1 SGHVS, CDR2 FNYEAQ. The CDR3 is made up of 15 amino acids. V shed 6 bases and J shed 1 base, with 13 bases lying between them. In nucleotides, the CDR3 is TGTGCCAGCAGTTGGACGGACACATCCTACAATGAGCAGTTCTTC. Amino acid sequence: CASSWTDTSYNEQFF.

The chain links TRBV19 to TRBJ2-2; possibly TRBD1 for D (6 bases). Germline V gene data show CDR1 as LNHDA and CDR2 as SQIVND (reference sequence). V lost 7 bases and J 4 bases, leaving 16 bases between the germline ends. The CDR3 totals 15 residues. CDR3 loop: CASIFSGVLTGELFF. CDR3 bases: TGTGCCAGTATATTCTCAGGGGTCCTCACCGGGGAGCTGTTTTTT.

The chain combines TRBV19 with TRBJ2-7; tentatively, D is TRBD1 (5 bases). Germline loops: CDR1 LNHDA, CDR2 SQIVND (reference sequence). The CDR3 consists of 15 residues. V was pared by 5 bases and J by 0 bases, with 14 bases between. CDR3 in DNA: TGTGCCAGTAGTCTCCAGGACACGCACTCCTACGAGCAGTACTTC. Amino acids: CASSLQDTHSYEQYF.

The CDR3 reads CASSLGGQGDTEAFF. CDR3 coding DNA: TGTGCCAGCAGCCTTGGAGGACAGGGGGACACTGAAGCTTTCTTT. J is TRBJ1-1 and V is TRBV3-1 (or the pseudogene TRBV3-2); TRBD1 agrees at 10 bases. The ends lost 4 bases at V and 3 bases at J; junction bases unmatched: 5. The germline V gene encodes CDR1 LGHDT and CDR2 YNNKEL (reference sequence). The CDR3 loop spans 15 amino acids.

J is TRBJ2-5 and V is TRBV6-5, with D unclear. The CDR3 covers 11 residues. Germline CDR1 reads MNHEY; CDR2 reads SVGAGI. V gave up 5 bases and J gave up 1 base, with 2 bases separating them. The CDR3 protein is CASSRQETQYF. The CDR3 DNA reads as TGTGCCAGCAGTCGCCAAGAGACCCAGTACTTC.

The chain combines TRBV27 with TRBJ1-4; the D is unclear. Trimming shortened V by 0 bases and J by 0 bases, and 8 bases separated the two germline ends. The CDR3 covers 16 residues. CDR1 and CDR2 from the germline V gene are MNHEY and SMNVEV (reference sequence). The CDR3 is CASSLSQAATNEKLFF. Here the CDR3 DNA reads TGTGCCAGCAGTTTATCGCAGGCTGCAACTAATGAAAAACTGTTTTTT. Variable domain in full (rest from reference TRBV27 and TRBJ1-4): EAQVTQNPRYLITVTGKKLTVTCSQNMNHEYMSWYRQDPGLGLRQIYYSMNVEVTDKGDVPEGYKVSRKEKRNFPLILESPSPNQTSLYFCASSLSQAATNEKLFFGSGTQLSVL.

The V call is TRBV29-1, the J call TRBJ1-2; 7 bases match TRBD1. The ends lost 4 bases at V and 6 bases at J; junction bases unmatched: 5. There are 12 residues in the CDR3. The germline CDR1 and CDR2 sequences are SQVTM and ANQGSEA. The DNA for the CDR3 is TGCAGCGTTGGTTCAGGGGGGAATGGCTACACCTTC. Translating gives CSVGSGGNGYTF.

As DNA, the CDR3 is TGTGCCAGCAGCGGTGGGGCAGGGCAACCCTATCTGGGCACCGGGGAGCTGTTTTTT. Its protein is CASSGGAGQPYLGTGELFF. The chain has TRBV9 and TRBJ2-2; TRBD1 might be the D (5 bases). V was shortened by 3 bases and J by 4 bases, with 25 bases between the two germline ends. The CDR3 is made up of 19 amino acids. Germline assignment: CDR1 SGDLS and CDR2 YYNGEE.

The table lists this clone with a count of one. CDR3 sequence reads: CASSSGTSGRWGTDTQYF. For the CDR3, the DNA is TGTGCCAGCAGCTCCGGGACTAGCGGGAGATGGGGCACAGATACGCAGTATTTT. V and J are TRBV11-3 and TRBJ2-3; 14 bases match TRBD2. The J segment lost 1 base and the V segment lost 4 bases, leaving 7 bases of the junction unmatched. CDR1 is SGHNT and CDR2 is YENEEA in the germline V gene. The length of the CDR3 is 18 residues.

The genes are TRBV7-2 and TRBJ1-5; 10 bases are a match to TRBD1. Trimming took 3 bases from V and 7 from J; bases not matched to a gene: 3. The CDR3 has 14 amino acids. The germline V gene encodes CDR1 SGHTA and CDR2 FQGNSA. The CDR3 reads CASSLGQGFQPQHF. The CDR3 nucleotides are TGTGCCAGCAGCTTGGGACAGGGGTTCCAGCCCCAGCATTTT.

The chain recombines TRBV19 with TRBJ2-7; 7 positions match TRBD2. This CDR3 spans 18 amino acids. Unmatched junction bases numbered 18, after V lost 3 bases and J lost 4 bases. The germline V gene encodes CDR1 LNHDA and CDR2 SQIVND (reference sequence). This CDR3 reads CASSMGGTASYYAYEQYF. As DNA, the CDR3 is TGTGCCAGTAGTATGGGGGGGACTGCCTCATATTACGCTTACGAGCAGTACTTC.

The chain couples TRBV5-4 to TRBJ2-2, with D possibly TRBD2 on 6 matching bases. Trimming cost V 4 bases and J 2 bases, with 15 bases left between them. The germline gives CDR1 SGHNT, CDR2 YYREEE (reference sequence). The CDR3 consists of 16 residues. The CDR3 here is CASSRGLAVNTGELFF. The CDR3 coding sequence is TGTGCCAGCAGCCGGGGGTTGGCGGTAAACACCGGGGAGCTGTTTTTT.

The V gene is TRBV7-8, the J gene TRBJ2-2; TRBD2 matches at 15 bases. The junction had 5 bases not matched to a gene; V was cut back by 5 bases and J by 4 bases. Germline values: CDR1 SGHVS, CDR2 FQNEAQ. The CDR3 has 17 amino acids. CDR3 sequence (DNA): TGTGCCAGCAGCACCGGACTAGCGGGGGGGCCCACCGGGGAGCTGTTTTTT. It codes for CASSTGLAGGPTGELFF.

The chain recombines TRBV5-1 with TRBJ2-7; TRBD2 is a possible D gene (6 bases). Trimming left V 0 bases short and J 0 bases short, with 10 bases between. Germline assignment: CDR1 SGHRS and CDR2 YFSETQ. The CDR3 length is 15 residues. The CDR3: CASSLVEGSSYEQYF. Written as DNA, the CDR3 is TGCGCCAGCAGCTTGGTGGAGGGGTCCTCCTACGAGCAGTACTTC.

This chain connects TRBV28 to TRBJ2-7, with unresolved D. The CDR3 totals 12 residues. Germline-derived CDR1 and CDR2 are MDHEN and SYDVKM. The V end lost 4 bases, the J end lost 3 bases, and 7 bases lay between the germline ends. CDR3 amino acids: CASSYRFYEQYF. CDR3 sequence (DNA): TGTGCCAGCAGTTATCGGTTCTACGAGCAGTACTTC.

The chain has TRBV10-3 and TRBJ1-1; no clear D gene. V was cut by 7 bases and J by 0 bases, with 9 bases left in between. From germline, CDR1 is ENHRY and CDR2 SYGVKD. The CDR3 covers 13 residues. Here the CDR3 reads CAIMAGVNTEAFF. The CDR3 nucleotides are TGTGCCATCATGGCCGGGGTGAACACTGAAGCTTTCTTT.

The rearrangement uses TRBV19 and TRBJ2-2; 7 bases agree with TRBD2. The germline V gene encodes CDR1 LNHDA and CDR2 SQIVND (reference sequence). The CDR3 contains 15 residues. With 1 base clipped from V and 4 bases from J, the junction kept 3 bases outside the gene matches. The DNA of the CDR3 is TGTGCCAGTAGTATAGCAGGCGGGGGCACCGGGGAGCTGTTTTTT. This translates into CASSIAGGGTGELFF.

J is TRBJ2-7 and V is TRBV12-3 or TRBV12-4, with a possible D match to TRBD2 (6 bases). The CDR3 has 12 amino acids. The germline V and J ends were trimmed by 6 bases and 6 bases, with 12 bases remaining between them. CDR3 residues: CASSKLAREQYF. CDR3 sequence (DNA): TGTGCCAGCAGCAAACTAGCTCGCGAGCAGTACTTC.

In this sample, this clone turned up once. DNA of the CDR3: TGTGCCAGCAGTTCTCGGGTGGCGGGCACTGAAGCTTTCTTT. As protein: CASSSRVAGTEAFF. The chain links TRBV6-5 to TRBJ1-1, with D uncertain. CDR3 length equals 14 residues. V lost 4 bases and J lost 4, with 13 bases in between. Germline lookup yields CDR1 MNHEY and CDR2 SVGAGI.

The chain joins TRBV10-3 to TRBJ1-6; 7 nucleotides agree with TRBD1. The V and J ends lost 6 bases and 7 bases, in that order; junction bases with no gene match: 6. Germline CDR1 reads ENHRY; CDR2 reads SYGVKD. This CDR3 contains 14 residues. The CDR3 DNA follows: TGTGCCATCAGGACAGGGAGCCGGAATTCACCCCTCCACTTT. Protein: CAIRTGSRNSPLHF.

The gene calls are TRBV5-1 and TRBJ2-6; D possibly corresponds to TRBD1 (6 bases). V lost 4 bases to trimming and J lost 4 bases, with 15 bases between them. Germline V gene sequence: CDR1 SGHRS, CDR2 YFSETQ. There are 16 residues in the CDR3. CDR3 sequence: CASSLRAGVGANVLTF. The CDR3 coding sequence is TGCGCCAGCAGCCTTAGGGCAGGGGTCGGGGCCAACGTCCTGACTTTC.

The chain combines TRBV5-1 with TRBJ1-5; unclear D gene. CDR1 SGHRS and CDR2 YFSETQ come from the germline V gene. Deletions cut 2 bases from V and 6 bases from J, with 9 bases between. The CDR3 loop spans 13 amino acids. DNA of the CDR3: TGCGCCAGCAGCTTCGGGTTTTCTCAGCCCCAGCATTTT. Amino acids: CASSFGFSQPQHF.

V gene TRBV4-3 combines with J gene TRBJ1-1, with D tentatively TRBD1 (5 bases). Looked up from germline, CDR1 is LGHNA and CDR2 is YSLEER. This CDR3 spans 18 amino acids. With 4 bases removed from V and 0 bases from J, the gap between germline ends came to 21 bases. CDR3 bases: TGCGCCAGCAGCCCCACCGGGGGATCCTCAGGGATGAACACTGAAGCTTTCTTT. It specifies CASSPTGGSSGMNTEAFF.

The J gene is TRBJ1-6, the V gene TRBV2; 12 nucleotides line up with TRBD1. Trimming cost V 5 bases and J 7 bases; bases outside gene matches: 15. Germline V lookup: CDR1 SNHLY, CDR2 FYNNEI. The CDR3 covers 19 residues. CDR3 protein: CASSSKRPGTGGGNSPLHF. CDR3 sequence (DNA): TGTGCCAGCAGTTCGAAGCGTCCCGGGACAGGGGGCGGAAATTCACCCCTCCACTTT.